These 29 T cell receptor beta chains came from one sample sequenced in a study of blood T cell repertoires in COVID-19. Here immunoSEQ multiplex PCR was the method, and the copy in TCRdb shows in-frame clones only, minus some. The profile shows fewer than 45,000 clones, around 90% of them singletons. Sample: peripheral blood. These receptors came from a man in his 60s with active or convalescent COVID-19.

The chain couples TRBV21-1 to TRBJ2-2; the D call of TRBD2 is as the table states it, not checked on the DNA. TRBV21-1 is reported as a pseudogene. The CDR3 extends over 16 amino acids. CDR3 coding DNA: TGTGCCAGCAGCAAAGAGGAGTATCCGAACACCGGGGAGCTGTTTTTT. It yields the protein CASSKEEYPNTGELFF.

The chain carries TRBV19 and TRBJ2-5; 15 bases agree with TRBD2. CDR3 length: 16 amino acids. V dropped 5 bases and J dropped 2; count of bases not matched to a gene: 3. The V gene's germline CDR1 is LNHDA and CDR2 SQIVND (reference sequence). The CDR3 nucleotides read TGTGCCAGTAGTGCCGGACTAGCGGGAGGGCAAGAGACCCAGTACTTC. Residues: CASSAGLAGGQETQYF.

V is TRBV6-5 and J is TRBJ2-5, with 10 bases matching TRBD1. V trimming: 8 bases; J trimming: 5 bases; junction bases outside the gene matches: 8. The CDR3 contains 14 residues. Germline loops: CDR1 MNHEY, CDR2 SVGAGI. The CDR3 region is CASLRQGASETQYF. The CDR3 bases are TGTGCCAGCCTACGACAGGGGGCTTCGGAGACCCAGTACTTC.

The chain has TRBV6-2 or TRBV6-3 and TRBJ2-7, with 8 bases fitting TRBD2. The germline V gene encodes CDR1 MNHEY and CDR2 SVGEGT. This CDR3 is built from 17 residues. V dropped 0 bases and J dropped 7; count of bases not matched to a gene: 14. CDR3 in amino acids: CASSYSMVYGRAREQYF. CDR3 sequence (DNA): TGTGCCAGCAGTTACTCGATGGTTTACGGGAGGGCTCGGGAGCAGTACTTC.

The chain recombines TRBV5-1 with TRBJ1-1, with 11 nucleotides matching TRBD1. The CDR3 totals 17 residues. In germline, CDR1 is SGHRS, CDR2 YFSETQ. J gave up 0 bases and V 4 bases, and 8 bases lay outside the gene matches. CDR3 nucleotide sequence: TGCGCCAGCAGCCCTGGACAGGGGGCAAAACTGAACACTGAAGCTTTCTTT. This translates into CASSPGQGAKLNTEAFF.

The chain is built from TRBV10-3 and TRBJ2-3, with D perhaps matching TRBD2 (5 bases). The V and J ends lost 10 bases and 1 base respectively, with 12 bases between them. The germline gives CDR1 ENHRY, CDR2 SYGVKD. The CDR3 is made up of 13 amino acids. DNA for the CDR3: TGTGCCACTGGAGGATCTCGCACAGATACGCAGTATTTT. This codes for CATGGSRTDTQYF.

The chain links TRBV28 to TRBJ2-2; 12 bases line up with TRBD2. V shed 6 bases, J shed 5 bases, and the junction held 16 bases outside the gene matches. Germline CDR1 reads MDHEN; CDR2 reads SYDVKM. The CDR3 has 19 residues. The CDR3 region has the DNA TGTGCCAGCAGCCCTATTAGAAGGACTAGCGGGAATATAACCGGGGAGCTGTTTTTT. Translating it yields CASSPIRRTSGNITGELFF.

The chain is built from TRBV29-1 and TRBJ2-5; no firm D call. Germline CDR1 reads SQVTM; CDR2 reads ANQGSEA. CDR3 length: 12 residues. The germline V and J ends were trimmed by 7 bases and 3 bases, with 12 bases remaining between them. This chain's CDR3 is CSAAASEETQYF. As DNA, the CDR3 is TGCAGCGCCGCGGCAAGCGAAGAGACCCAGTACTTC.

The chain combines TRBV3-1 (or the pseudogene TRBV3-2) with TRBJ2-5; unclear D gene. CDR1 LGHDT and CDR2 YNNKEL come from the germline V gene (reference sequence). The CDR3 consists of 15 residues. V lost 2 bases, J lost 0 bases, and 10 bases lay in between. In nucleotides, the CDR3 is TGTGCCAGCAGCCAATTCCTCGGTAACCAAGAGACCCAGTACTTC. Translation gives CASSQFLGNQETQYF.

V and J are TRBV18 and TRBJ2-3, with 7 nucleotides matching TRBD2. Trimming removed 3 bases from V and 0 bases from J; junction bases left unmatched: 9. CDR1 and CDR2 (germline): KGHSH, LQKENI. The CDR3 contains 17 residues. CDR3 residues: CASSPIGTTISTDTQYF. The CDR3 DNA reads as TGTGCCAGCTCACCGATTGGGACTACGATTAGCACAGATACGCAGTATTTT.

The chain recombines TRBV6-2 or TRBV6-3 with TRBJ2-2; 9 bases agree with TRBD1. V shed 6 bases and J 4 bases; nucleotides not matched to a gene: 9. Germline CDR1 is MNHEY and CDR2 is SVGEGT. The CDR3 is 16 amino acids. The CDR3 sequence is CASSRTGAVITGELFF. CDR3 coding DNA: TGTGCCAGCAGCAGGACAGGGGCGGTTATCACCGGGGAGCTGTTTTTT.

This sequence joins TRBV28 and TRBJ2-1; 11 bases map to TRBD2. Germline trimming cut 6 bases from V and 4 bases from J; bases unmatched to any gene: 8. Germline CDR1 reads MDHEN; CDR2 reads SYDVKM. The CDR3 extends over 16 amino acids. The CDR3 region is CASRGQGLAEYNEQFF. The DNA of the CDR3 is TGTGCCAGCAGGGGCCAGGGACTAGCGGAATACAATGAGCAGTTCTTC. Using reference TRBV28 and TRBJ2-1 for the parts outside the CDR3, the full variable domain is DVKVTQSSRYLVKRTGEKVFLECVQDMDHENMFWYRQDPGLGLRLIYFSYDVKMKEKGDIPEGYSVSREKKERFSLILESASTNQTSMYLCASRGQGLAEYNEQFFGPGTRLTVL.

The chain employs TRBV18 and TRBJ2-7; no definite D call. Germline values: CDR1 KGHSH, CDR2 LQKENI. The CDR3 consists of 14 residues. Trimming took 1 base from V and 7 from J, leaving 14 bases between them. DNA for the CDR3: TGTGCCAGCTCACCACGGGCCTCTACTGATGAGCAGTACTTC. Its translation: CASSPRASTDEQYF.

This clone occurred a few times. This rearrangement joins TRBV27 to TRBJ2-1; 9 nucleotides agree with TRBD2. The germline gives CDR1 MNHEY, CDR2 SMNVEV (reference sequence). Germline trimming cut 3 bases from V and 2 bases from J; bases unmatched to any gene: 5. The length of the CDR3 is 16 residues. DNA of the CDR3: TGTGCCAGCAGTTTTAGCGGGAGTGGAACCTACAATGAGCAGTTCTTC. The encoded protein is CASSFSGSGTYNEQFF.

This rearrangement joins TRBV18 to TRBJ2-2, with 10 bases matching TRBD2. With 3 bases clipped from V and 0 bases from J, the junction kept 1 base outside the gene matches. The CDR3 sequence is 16 residues long. Per the germline V gene, CDR1 is KGHSH and CDR2 is LQKENI. CDR3 in DNA: TGTGCCAGCTCACCTGGACTAGCGGCGAACACCGGGGAGCTGTTTTTT. It codes for CASSPGLAANTGELFF.

The chain combines TRBV7-3 with TRBJ2-1; TRBD2 agrees at 7 bases. The length of the CDR3 is 15 residues. V gave up 5 bases and J gave up 2 bases; unmatched junction bases: 6. The germline V gene encodes CDR1 SGHTA and CDR2 FQGTGA. This CDR3 is CASSRGTTTYNEQFF. CDR3 DNA sequence: TGTGCCAGCAGCCGCGGGACTACGACCTACAATGAGCAGTTCTTC.

This chain connects TRBV5-1 to TRBJ1-4; weak D call: TRBD1 (6 bases). CDR1 and CDR2 (germline): SGHRS, YFSETQ. There are 16 residues in the CDR3. V was clipped by 7 bases and J by 3 bases, with 19 bases between them. The CDR3: CASSTGTSLANEKLFF. The CDR3 DNA reads TGCGCCAGCTCGACAGGAACCTCCCTTGCTAATGAAAAACTGTTTTTT.

The chain uses TRBV7-2 and TRBJ2-7; 9 bases are a match to TRBD2. Germline lookup yields CDR1 SGHTA and CDR2 FQGNSA. Trimming cost V 5 bases and J 3 bases; bases outside gene matches: 5. The CDR3 totals 14 residues. The CDR3 DNA reads as TGTGCCAGCAGCCCTCTAGCGGGAAGCTACGAGCAGTACTTC. Translating gives CASSPLAGSYEQYF. Drawing the rest from reference TRBV7-2 and TRBJ2-7, the complete variable domain is GAGVSQSPSNKVTEKGKDVELRCDPISGHTALYWYRQSLGQGLEFLIYFQGNSAPDKSGLPSDRFSAERTGGSVSTLTIQRTQQEDSAVYLCASSPLAGSYEQYFGPGTRLTVT.

The V call is TRBV10-1, the J call TRBJ2-1; D is uncertain. The CDR3 totals 15 residues. V lost 2 bases, J lost 0 bases, and 8 bases lay in between. The germline V gene has CDR1 WNHNN and CDR2 SYGVQD (reference sequence). CDR3 nucleotide sequence: TGCGCCAGCAGTGAGGACTCCAGCTCCTACAATGAGCAGTTCTTC. Protein: CASSEDSSSYNEQFF.

J is TRBJ2-7 and V is TRBV11-2, with 7 positions matching TRBD2. The CDR3 has 14 residues. Germline CDR1 and CDR2: SGHAT and FQNNGV. The V and J ends lost 5 bases and 4 bases, in that order; junction bases with no gene match: 8. The CDR3: CASSPLANPYEQYF. Here the CDR3 DNA reads TGTGCCAGCAGCCCACTAGCGAACCCGTACGAGCAGTACTTC.

The chain couples TRBV12-3 or TRBV12-4 to TRBJ2-1, with TRBD2 as a possible D gene (5 bases). CDR3 size: 13 residues. Trimming pared 7 bases from V and 7 bases from J, leaving 14 bases between. CDR3 DNA: TGTGCCAGCACCCCCCGCGGGCGTAATGAGCAGTTCTTC. This encodes CASTPRGRNEQFF.

The chain has TRBV6-6 and TRBJ2-1, with 9 nucleotides matching TRBD2. Trimming at V came to 4 bases and at J to 7 bases, leaving 8 bases not matched to a gene. The V gene's germline CDR1 is MNHNY and CDR2 SVGAGI (reference sequence). This CDR3 contains 15 residues. The CDR3 sequence is CASSSLAGVSNEQFF. CDR3 DNA sequence: TGTGCCAGCAGTTCATTAGCGGGAGTTTCAAATGAGCAGTTCTTC.

The gene calls are TRBV7-2 and TRBJ1-2; 8 bases map to TRBD1. Germline V gene data show CDR1 as SGHTA and CDR2 as FQGNSA. J was trimmed by 7 bases and V by 5 bases; bases with no gene match: 9. CDR3 length: 14 amino acids. The CDR3 spells CASSPRGQGGGYTF. As DNA, the CDR3 is TGTGCCAGCAGCCCCAGAGGACAGGGCGGTGGCTACACCTTC. Drawing the rest from reference TRBV7-2 and TRBJ1-2, the complete variable domain is GAGVSQSPSNKVTEKGKDVELRCDPISGHTALYWYRQSLGQGLEFLIYFQGNSAPDKSGLPSDRFSAERTGGSVSTLTIQRTQQEDSAVYLCASSPRGQGGGYTFGSGTRLTVV.

This chain uses TRBV11-2 with TRBJ2-7; no firm D call. The CDR3 length is 15 residues. V lost 0 bases to trimming and J lost 2 bases, with 11 bases between them. In germline, CDR1 is SGHAT, CDR2 FQNNGV. The CDR3 loop is CASSLDASKPYEQYF. Here the CDR3 DNA reads TGTGCCAGCAGCTTAGACGCCAGTAAACCCTACGAGCAGTACTTC.

The CDR3 here is CAWRPTGGANKKLFF. The CDR3 DNA sequence: TGTGCCTGGAGGCCGACAGGGGGCGCAAATAAAAAACTGTTTTTT. The chain recombines TRBV30 with TRBJ1-4; 10 positions agree with TRBD1. The CDR3 has 15 residues. J gave up 9 bases and V 3 bases, and 10 bases lay outside the gene matches. Germline V lookup: CDR1 GTSNPN, CDR2 SVGIG (reference sequence).

A few counts support this clone. The chain links TRBV24-1 to TRBJ2-7; 9 positions match TRBD1. CDR1 is KGHDR, CDR2 SFDVKD, per germline. This CDR3 is 15 amino acids long. V was clipped by 3 bases and J by 3 bases; unmatched bases: 5. CDR3 residues: CATSDTGGSSYEQYF. The CDR3 nucleotides are TGTGCCACCAGTGATACAGGGGGCTCGAGCTACGAGCAGTACTTC.

The DNA for the CDR3 is TGTGCCAGCAGTTACTCACGGACAGGACGATACGAGCAGTACTTC. Translating gives CASSYSRTGRYEQYF. The V gene is TRBV6-2 or TRBV6-3, the J gene TRBJ2-7; 7 nucleotides line up with TRBD1. The germline V gene encodes CDR1 MNHEY and CDR2 SVGEGT. This CDR3 has 15 amino acids. J was trimmed by 4 bases and V by 0 bases; bases with no gene match: 6.

The chain recombines TRBV27 with TRBJ2-1, with 16 bases aligning to TRBD2. The CDR3 covers 19 residues. V dropped 5 bases and J dropped 4; count of bases not matched to a gene: 11. The germline V gene encodes CDR1 MNHEY and CDR2 SMNVEV (reference sequence). The CDR3 sequence: CASSRRGLAGGPSYNEQFF. CDR3 coding DNA: TGTGCCAGCAGTCGAAGGGGACTAGCGGGAGGGCCGAGTTACAATGAGCAGTTCTTC.

The chain carries TRBV28 and TRBJ2-1; 7 bases map to TRBD2. This CDR3 has 17 residues. In germline, CDR1 is MDHEN, CDR2 SYDVKM. The V gene end was trimmed by 7 bases and the J gene end by 2 bases; junction bases not matched to a gene: 14. This chain's CDR3 is CASNPPWGGTAYNEQFF. The CDR3 DNA follows: TGTGCCAGCAATCCCCCTTGGGGGGGAACGGCCTACAATGAGCAGTTCTTC.